This TCR beta chain was recovered during a study of cytomegalovirus exposure and HLA in healthy donors. Measured with immunoSEQ multiplex PCR; TCRdb has only the in-frame clones, and not every one. The sample includes about 280,000 clones, 65% to 90% of them seen just once. Study-wide results and limits: Usually a TCR sequence was rare, but some public TCRs were found in many donors. Reports credit the classifier with highly specific, highly sensitive diagnosis of cytomegalovirus status. In the approximately 120 validation repertoires, a later analysis found that first-cohort TCR clusters tended to co-occur.

Note on this clone: Its antigen is as yet unknown.

The length of the CDR3 is 15 residues. The germline V gene encodes CDR1 GTSNPN and CDR2 SVGIG (reference sequence). Unmatched junction bases numbered 9, after V lost 5 bases and J lost 4 bases. What was sequenced was PBMCs. The receptor was isolated from a woman aged 18-35 years in good health and CMV-seronegative. The rearrangement joins TRBV30 to TRBJ2-3, with 10 bases lining up with TRBD2. The chain's CDR3 is CAWAESGGASDTQYF. CDR3 sequence (DNA): TGTGCCTGGGCGGAAAGCGGGGGGGCATCAGATACGCAGTATTTT.